This T cell receptor (beta chain) was sequenced in a study of T-cell reconstitution after alpha-beta-depleted transplantation in children. This clonotype was seen a handful of times. Unique molecular identifiers were incorporated when the TCRbeta library was constructed. TCRdb re-called the PCR reads through MiXCR, storing one row per CDR3 protein. The sample lists 400,000 to 500,000 distinct CDR3 sequences; approximately 11% were seen once. The source is a human donor who donated a stem cell graft to a child with acute myeloid leukemia. This sample comprised PBMCs from the stem cell graft donor, obtained from the stem cell graft.

CDR3 sequence reads: CASSLSRTGYTGELFF. CDR3 bases: TGTGCCAGCAGTTTATCTAGGACAGGGTACACCGGGGAGCTGTTTTTT. The chain recombines TRBV12-3 or TRBV12-4 with TRBJ2-2, with 8 positions matching TRBD1. V gave up 2 bases and J gave up 3 bases; unmatched junction bases: 5. CDR3 length: 16 residues.